A selection of T cell receptor beta chains follows, all from one sample in a study of blood T cell repertoires in COVID-19. Only in-frame clones appear in the TCRdb table, and some are missing; sequencing was by immunoSEQ multiplex PCR. The data contain around 140,000 clones, around 90% of them singletons. The sample was peripheral blood. These receptors all stem from a man between 65 and 85 years old with acute or convalescent COVID-19. The CDR3 runs from the conserved cysteine through the conserved F or W. Expanded clones are given a class, and other clones once, few, many or no size at all.

length,V,size,J,CDR3
16,TRBV18,NA,TRBJ2-1,CASSPTSGGIYNEQFF
15,TRBV9,few,TRBJ2-1,CASSVAGGPGNEQFF
14,TRBV5-1,NA,TRBJ1-1,CASSLGTVDTEAFF
12,TRBV5-6,NA,TRBJ1-1,CASSFRDTEAFF
14,TRBV11-1,once,TRBJ1-1,CASSRFRQRLEAFF
14,TRBV5-1,NA,TRBJ1-2,CASSLGDRGHGYTF
14,TRBV6-5,NA,TRBJ2-2,CASSSEGTGVELFF
15,TRBV2,NA,TRBJ1-6,CASSEATAYNSPLHF
13,TRBV7-9,NA,TRBJ1-1,CASSAHMNTEAFF
20,TRBV4-2,NA,TRBJ2-3,CASSQGGLAGERHSTDTQYF
12,TRBV7-9,NA,TRBJ2-1,CASSFGQGAWFF
15,TRBV14,NA,TRBJ1-2,CASSQVDWGPYGYTF
15,TRBV3-1/TRBV3-2,once,TRBJ2-1,CASSQVTGGKNEQFF
15,TRBV6-1,NA,TRBJ1-2,CASSEAIQGSYGYTF
14,TRBV19,NA,TRBJ1-1,CASSVGATVTEAFF
13,TRBV6-2/TRBV6-3,NA,TRBJ2-7,CASSLTGYYEQYF
13,TRBV18,NA,TRBJ1-1,CASSPTADTEAFF
16,TRBV4-1,NA,TRBJ1-4,CASSQDLRGYLGKLFF
17,TRBV28,NA,TRBJ2-6,CASSSPGQGSGANVLTF
14,TRBV18,NA,TRBJ1-2,CASSPLTQGGGYTF
15,TRBV5-6,NA,TRBJ1-4,CASSARQGANEKLFF
15,TRBV19,NA,TRBJ2-2,CASSIFTGAAGELFF
14,TRBV6-5,NA,TRBJ1-1,CASSYGTGNFEAFF
14,TRBV9,NA,TRBJ1-4,CASSATGEIEKLFF
16,TRBV2,NA,TRBJ1-5,CASSQLAGVSNQPQHF
13,TRBV6-2/TRBV6-3,NA,TRBJ2-1,CASSGTGRNEQFF
16,TRBV14,NA,TRBJ2-5,CASSLRPGALGETQYF
15,TRBV24-1,NA,TRBJ2-5,CATSARDRGEETQYF
16,TRBV5-6,NA,TRBJ2-1,CASSLASWSSYNEQFF
13,TRBV24-1,NA,TRBJ2-3,CATSEPLTDTQYF
15,TRBV7-9,NA,TRBJ1-1,CASSPGGVLGTEAFF
16,TRBV4-1,NA,TRBJ2-1,CASSQLGLGLENEQFF
16,TRBV13,NA,TRBJ1-1,CASSHVEAGMNTEAFF
15,TRBV5-1,NA,TRBJ1-6,CASSLEGGNDSPLHF
17,TRBV2,once,TRBJ2-7,CASSAPLTATNSYEQYF
15,TRBV6-5,once,TRBJ2-5,CASRNLFRDQETQYF
15,TRBV28,NA,TRBJ1-6,CASSLTGGVDSPLHF
14,TRBV5-1,NA,TRBJ1-4,CASSLTGVNEKLFF
14,TRBV5-6,NA,TRBJ1-4,CASSRQGYNEKLFF
14,TRBV27,NA,TRBJ1-4,CASRGTGLNEKLFF
19,TRBV5-1,few,TRBJ1-5,CASSLVRRRGSKVNQPQHF
13,TRBV28,NA,TRBJ1-5,CASRYAPDQPQHF
15,TRBV28,once,TRBJ2-1,CASSLTGQGYNEQFF
13,TRBV19,NA,TRBJ1-1,CASSIDRGTEAFF
14,TRBV7-6,NA,TRBJ2-2,CASSLGHLAGELFF
14,TRBV5-6,NA,TRBJ1-2,CASNPIDRNYGYTF